These 20 T cell receptor beta chains were all obtained from the same sample, sequenced in a study of T cell responses to AZD1222 COVID-19 vaccine. Here immunoSEQ multiplex PCR was the method, and the copy in TCRdb shows in-frame clones only, minus some. The data contain 75,000 to 100,000 clones, around 90% of them singletons. The source was peripheral blood, collected on day 0 of AZD1222 vaccination. Every receptor here comes from an adult in good health.

The V gene is TRBV7-9, the J gene TRBJ1-1, with 9 bases matching TRBD1. CDR1 and CDR2 (germline): SEHNR, FQNEAQ (reference sequence). J gave up 1 base and V 5 bases, and 17 bases lay outside the gene matches. This CDR3 contains 19 residues. Here the CDR3 DNA reads TGTGCCAGCAGCCCCTATACAGGGGGCGGTCCCAAATCGAACACTGAAGCTTTCTTT. It translates to CASSPYTGGGPKSNTEAFF.

The chain links TRBV6-6 to TRBJ2-5, with D perhaps assigned TRBD1 or TRBD2 (5 bases each). CDR3 size: 13 residues. The V end lost 5 bases, the J end lost 8 bases, and 15 bases lay between the germline ends. Germline CDR1 and CDR2: MNHNY and SVGAGI (reference sequence). The CDR3 DNA reads as TGTGCCAGCAGTGGCTCGAGGGACGGAACCCAGTACTTC. This gives the protein CASSGSRDGTQYF.

The rearrangement links TRBV19 to TRBJ1-6, with TRBD1 as a possible D gene (5 bases). This CDR3 is built from 18 residues. V dropped 4 bases and J dropped 5 bases, with 21 bases sitting between them. CDR1 is LNHDA and CDR2 is SQIVND in the germline V gene (reference sequence). CDR3 amino acids: CASSTSLTQGPNNSPLHF. The CDR3 DNA reads TGTGCCAGTAGTACATCTCTGACCCAGGGACCGAATAATTCACCCCTCCACTTT.

V gene TRBV9 combines with J gene TRBJ2-1; D remains unclear. The germline CDR1 and CDR2 sequences are SGDLS and YYNGEE. V lost 3 bases, J lost 4 bases, and 8 bases lay in between. This CDR3 region has 13 residues. CDR3 region: CASSADTYNEQFF. CDR3 DNA: TGTGCCAGCAGCGCCGACACTTACAATGAGCAGTTCTTC.

This clone was counted once. The rearrangement uses TRBV5-6 and TRBJ1-5, with D hard to call. The CDR3 has 14 amino acids. Germline CDR1 is SGHDT and CDR2 is YYEEEE. V was pared by 4 bases and J by 6 bases, with 14 bases between. CDR3 loop: CASSRGQRTQPQHF. DNA for the CDR3: TGTGCCAGCAGCCGCGGTCAACGCACTCAGCCCCAGCATTTT.

The chain links TRBV5-1 to TRBJ1-6; possibly TRBD1 for D (5 bases). There are 15 residues in the CDR3. V dropped 4 bases and J dropped 5 bases, with 13 bases sitting between them. Germline V lookup: CDR1 SGHRS, CDR2 YFSETQ. CDR3 region: CASSRGPADNSPLHF. The CDR3 coding sequence is TGCGCCAGCAGCAGGGGACCCGCCGATAATTCACCCCTCCACTTT.

J is TRBJ1-1 and V is TRBV18; tentative D call: TRBD1 (5 bases). V gave up 2 bases and J gave up 1 base, with 11 bases separating them. The CDR3 is made up of 15 amino acids. Germline V gene lookup returns CDR1 KGHSH and CDR2 LQKENI. CDR3 region: CASSPGTPGNTEAFF. The CDR3 nucleotides are TGTGCCAGCTCACCAGGGACCCCGGGGAACACTGAAGCTTTCTTT.

This chain joins TRBV9 and TRBJ2-1, with 7 bases that match TRBD1. The germline gives CDR1 SGDLS, CDR2 YYNGEE. V gave up 1 base and J gave up 5 bases; unmatched junction bases: 15. There are 18 residues in the CDR3. Written as DNA, the CDR3 is TGTGCCAGCAGCGTAAGCCACAGGGACAGCAGGTCTGACAATGAGCAGTTCTTC. Residues: CASSVSHRDSRSDNEQFF.

This chain connects TRBV3-1 (or the pseudogene TRBV3-2) to TRBJ2-7; D possibly corresponds to TRBD2 (6 bases). Germline CDR1 is LGHDT and CDR2 is YNNKEL (reference sequence). The V end was cut by 2 bases, the J end by 0 bases, with 11 bases between. This CDR3 has 15 amino acids. The CDR3 reads CASSQITGSSYEQYF. CDR3 sequence (DNA): TGTGCCAGCAGCCAAATCACCGGGAGCTCCTACGAGCAGTACTTC.

The V call is TRBV7-8, the J call TRBJ1-2; D remains ambiguous. Germline CDR1 SGHVS, CDR2 FQNEAQ. This CDR3 spans 13 amino acids. The germline V and J ends were trimmed by 1 base and 4 bases, with 7 bases remaining between them. The CDR3 protein is CASSLGGSYGYTF. As DNA, the CDR3 is TGTGCCAGCAGCTTAGGCGGTTCCTATGGCTACACCTTC.

This chain connects TRBV7-2 to TRBJ2-1; 12 positions agree with TRBD2. J lost 6 bases, V lost 5 bases, and 5 bases had no gene match. This CDR3 contains 15 residues. From germline, CDR1 is SGHTA and CDR2 FQGNSA. CDR3 DNA sequence: TGTGCCAGCAGCGGAGGACTAGCGGGACGCAATGAGCAGTTCTTC. Translation: CASSGGLAGRNEQFF.

The rearrangement uses TRBV10-3 and TRBJ2-1; 10 nucleotides agree with TRBD2. Germline V gene lookup returns CDR1 ENHRY and CDR2 SYGVKD. V lost 4 bases to trimming and J lost 10 bases; unmatched junction nucleotides: 7. CDR3 length: 14 amino acids. As DNA, the CDR3 is TGTGCCATCAGTGGGTCTAGCGGGGGTGGCGAGCAGTTCTTC. Translating gives CAISGSSGGGEQFF.

The rearrangement joins TRBV19 to TRBJ1-6; perhaps TRBD1 as D (6 bases). The germline V and J ends were trimmed by 3 bases and 5 bases, with 14 bases remaining between them. CDR1 and CDR2 from the germline V gene are LNHDA and SQIVND (reference sequence). The CDR3 spans 16 residues. CDR3: CASSMGGGRHNSPLHF. The CDR3 DNA sequence: TGTGCCAGTAGTATGGGGGGCGGACGGCATAATTCACCCCTCCACTTT.

V is TRBV29-1 and J is TRBJ1-1; no reliable D call. The CDR3 loop spans 15 amino acids. The germline V gene encodes CDR1 SQVTM and CDR2 ANQGSEA. The V end was cut by 4 bases, the J end by 2 bases, with 17 bases between. CDR3 loop: CSVGPARAYNTEAFF. As DNA, the CDR3 is TGCAGCGTTGGTCCGGCCCGCGCTTATAACACTGAAGCTTTCTTT.

The chain combines TRBV7-3 with TRBJ2-1, with D unclear. CDR3 length: 15 amino acids. V lost 5 bases and J lost 8, with 19 bases in between. In germline, CDR1 is SGHTA, CDR2 FQGTGA. The CDR3 nucleotides are TGTGCCAGCAGCGCTAGAGGTGGCCTACTGGATGAGCAGTTCTTC. Protein product: CASSARGGLLDEQFF.

This clone has only one observation. This chain joins TRBV25-1 and TRBJ1-5; possibly TRBD1 for D (5 bases). Trimming cost V 5 bases and J 0 bases, with 8 bases left between them. Germline V gene data show CDR1 as MGHDK and CDR2 as SYGVNS. This CDR3 is 14 amino acids long. The CDR3 coding sequence is TGTGCCAGCAGTCCCGGGGGTAGCAATCAGCCCCAGCATTTT. Amino acids: CASSPGGSNQPQHF.

The CDR3 loop reads CASGQRVTGELFF. CDR3 DNA sequence: TGCGCCAGCGGACAGCGGGTCACCGGGGAGCTGTTTTTT. This chain connects TRBV10-1 to TRBJ2-2, with D perhaps matching TRBD1 or TRBD2 (6 bases each). V was cut by 8 bases and J by 4 bases, with 11 bases left in between. From germline, CDR1 is WNHNN and CDR2 SYGVQD (reference sequence). This CDR3 is 13 amino acids long.

The rearrangement uses TRBV11-2 and TRBJ2-4; D perhaps matches TRBD1 (5 bases). In germline, CDR1 is SGHAT, CDR2 FQNNGV. The CDR3 is made up of 11 amino acids. Trimming cost V 7 bases and J 7 bases, with 8 bases left between them. The CDR3 sequence: CASTQGNIQYF. CDR3 sequence (DNA): TGTGCCAGCACCCAGGGTAACATTCAGTACTTC.

This sequence joins TRBV20-1 and TRBJ2-4; D may be TRBD1 (6 bases). Germline values: CDR1 DFQATT, CDR2 SNEGSKA (reference sequence). Trimming shortened V by 3 bases and J by 2 bases, and 11 bases separated the two germline ends. This CDR3 contains 14 residues. The DNA of the CDR3 is TGCAGTGCTAGTGGGGGCGCGCCCAAAAACATTCAGTACTTC. Translating gives CSASGGAPKNIQYF.

This chain connects TRBV7-2 to TRBJ2-3; D might be TRBD1 (7 bases). CDR3 length: 18 residues. Deletions cut 1 base from V and 6 bases from J, with 23 bases between. Germline CDR1 is SGHTA and CDR2 is FQGNSA. The DNA of the CDR3 is TGTGCCAGCAGCTTAGTCCCCCATCAGACAGGGAGGTCGGATACGCAGTATTTT. It codes for CASSLVPHQTGRSDTQYF.